This T cell receptor (beta chain) was captured in a study of T-cell memory formation after mild COVID-19. The length of the CDR3 is 13 residues. TCRdb recomputed calls from the 5' RACE reads with MiXCR, one row per CDR3 protein. The sample consists of approximately 170,000 distinct CDR3 sequences, 10% to 15% of them appearing once. Sample: PBMCs or a T cell subset sorted from them (not recorded which). This clonotype was obtained from a man aged 18 to 30 who had mild COVID-19 (a few samples of this study predate the infection). Cell type and time point are not known. This rearrangement joins TRBV12-2 to TRBJ2-1; TRBD1 is the table's D call and was not checked against the DNA. TRBV12-2 counts as a pseudogene. The CDR3 spells CASLRESGYEQFF. The CDR3 nucleotides are TGTGCAAGTCTCAGGGAATCGGGATATGAGCAGTTCTTC.